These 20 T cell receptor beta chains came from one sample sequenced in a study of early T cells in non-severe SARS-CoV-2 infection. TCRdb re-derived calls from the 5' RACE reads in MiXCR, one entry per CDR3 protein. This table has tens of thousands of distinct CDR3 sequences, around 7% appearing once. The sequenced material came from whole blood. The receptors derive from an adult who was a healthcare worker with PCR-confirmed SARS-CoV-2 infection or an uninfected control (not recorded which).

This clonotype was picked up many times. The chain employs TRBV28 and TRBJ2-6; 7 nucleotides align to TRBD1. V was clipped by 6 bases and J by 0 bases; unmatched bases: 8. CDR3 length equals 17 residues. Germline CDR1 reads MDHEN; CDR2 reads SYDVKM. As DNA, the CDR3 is TGTGCCAGCAGCCCCAAAAACAGGGGCTCTGGGGCCAACGTCCTGACTTTC. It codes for CASSPKNRGSGANVLTF.

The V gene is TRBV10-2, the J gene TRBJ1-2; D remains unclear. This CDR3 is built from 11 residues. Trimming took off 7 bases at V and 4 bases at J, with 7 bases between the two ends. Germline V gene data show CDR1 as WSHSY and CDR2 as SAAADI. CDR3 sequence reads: CASKRVYGYTF. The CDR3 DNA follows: TGCGCCAGCAAGAGGGTCTATGGCTACACCTTC.

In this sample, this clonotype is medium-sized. The CDR3, as DNA: TGTGCCAGCAGTACTACCCGGGACACTGAAGCTTTCTTT. This encodes CASSTTRDTEAFF. V gene TRBV6-2 or TRBV6-3 combines with J gene TRBJ1-1; D unclear. CDR3 length: 13 residues. The V end was cut by 5 bases, the J end by 3 bases, with 10 bases between. Germline CDR1 MNHEY, CDR2 SVGEGT.

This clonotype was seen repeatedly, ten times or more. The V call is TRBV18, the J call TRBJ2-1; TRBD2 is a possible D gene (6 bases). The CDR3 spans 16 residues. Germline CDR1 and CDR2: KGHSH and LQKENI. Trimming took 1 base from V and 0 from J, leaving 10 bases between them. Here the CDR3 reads CASSPLSGSSYNEQFF. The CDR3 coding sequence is TGTGCCAGCTCACCACTTAGCGGAAGCTCCTACAATGAGCAGTTCTTC.

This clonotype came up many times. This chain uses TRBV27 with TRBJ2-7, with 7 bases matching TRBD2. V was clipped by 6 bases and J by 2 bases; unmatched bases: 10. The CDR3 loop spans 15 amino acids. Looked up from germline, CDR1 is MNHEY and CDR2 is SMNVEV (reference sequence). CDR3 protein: CASSGLSGIPYEQYF. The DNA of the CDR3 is TGTGCCAGCAGCGGATTGAGCGGGATCCCCTACGAGCAGTACTTC.

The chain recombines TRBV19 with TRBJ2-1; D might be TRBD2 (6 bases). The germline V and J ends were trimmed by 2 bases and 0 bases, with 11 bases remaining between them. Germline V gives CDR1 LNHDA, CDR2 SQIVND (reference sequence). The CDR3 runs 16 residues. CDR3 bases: TGTGCCAGTAGTATATCTGGGGGGAGCTCCTACAATGAGCAGTTCTTC. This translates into CASSISGGSSYNEQFF.

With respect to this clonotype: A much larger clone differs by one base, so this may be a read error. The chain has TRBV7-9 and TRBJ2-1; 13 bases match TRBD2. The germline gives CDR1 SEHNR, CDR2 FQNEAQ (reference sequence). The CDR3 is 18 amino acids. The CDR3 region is CASSLNWEGLAGYNEQSF. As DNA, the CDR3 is TGTGCCAGCAGCTTAAATTGGGAGGGACTAGCGGGATACAATGAGCAGTCCTTC. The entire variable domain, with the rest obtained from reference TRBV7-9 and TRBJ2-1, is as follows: DTGVSQNPRHKITKRGQNVTFRCDPISEHNRLYWYRQTLGQGPEFLTYFQNEAQLEKSRLLSDRFSAERPKGSFSTLEIQRTEQGDSAMYLCASSLNWEGLAGYNEQSFGPGTRLTVL.

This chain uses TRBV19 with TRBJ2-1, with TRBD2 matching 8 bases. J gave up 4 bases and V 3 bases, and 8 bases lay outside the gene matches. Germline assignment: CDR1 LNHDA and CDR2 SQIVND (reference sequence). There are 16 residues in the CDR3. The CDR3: CASSIDSGEPYNEQFF. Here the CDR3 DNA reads TGTGCCAGTAGTATCGATAGCGGGGAACCTTACAATGAGCAGTTCTTC.

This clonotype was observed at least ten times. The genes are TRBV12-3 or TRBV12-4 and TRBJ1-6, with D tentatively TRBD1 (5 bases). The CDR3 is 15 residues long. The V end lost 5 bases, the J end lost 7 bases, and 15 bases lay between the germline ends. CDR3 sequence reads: CASSLRGTENSPLHF. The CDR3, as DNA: TGTGCCAGCAGTCTACGCGGGACGGAAAATTCACCCCTCCACTTT.

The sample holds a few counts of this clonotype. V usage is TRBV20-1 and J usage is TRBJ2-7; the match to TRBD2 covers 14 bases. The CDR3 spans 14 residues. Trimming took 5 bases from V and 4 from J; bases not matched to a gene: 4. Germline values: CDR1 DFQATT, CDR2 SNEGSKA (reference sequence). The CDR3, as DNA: TGCAGTGCTGAGGGACTAGCGGGAGCATACGAGCAGTACTTC. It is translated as CSAEGLAGAYEQYF.

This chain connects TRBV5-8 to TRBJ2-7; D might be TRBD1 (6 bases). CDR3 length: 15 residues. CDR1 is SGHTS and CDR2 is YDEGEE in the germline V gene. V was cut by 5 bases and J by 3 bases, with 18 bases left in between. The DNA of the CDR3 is TGTGCCAGCAGGCAGGGGACATTTACAGGCTACGAGCAGTACTTC. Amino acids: CASRQGTFTGYEQYF.

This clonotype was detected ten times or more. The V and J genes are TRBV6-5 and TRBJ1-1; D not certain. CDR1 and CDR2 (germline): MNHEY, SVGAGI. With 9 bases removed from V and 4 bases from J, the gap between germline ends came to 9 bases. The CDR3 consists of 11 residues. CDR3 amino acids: CASHFGTEAFF. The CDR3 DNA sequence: TGTGCCAGTCATTTCGGCACTGAAGCTTTCTTT.

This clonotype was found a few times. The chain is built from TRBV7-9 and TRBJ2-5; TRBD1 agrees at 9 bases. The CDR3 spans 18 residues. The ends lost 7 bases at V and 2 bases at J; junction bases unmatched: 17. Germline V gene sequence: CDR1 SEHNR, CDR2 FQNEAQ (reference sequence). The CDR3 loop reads CASTGRGWRTGAQETQYF. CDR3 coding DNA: TGTGCCAGCACCGGACGAGGATGGCGGACAGGGGCACAAGAGACCCAGTACTTC.

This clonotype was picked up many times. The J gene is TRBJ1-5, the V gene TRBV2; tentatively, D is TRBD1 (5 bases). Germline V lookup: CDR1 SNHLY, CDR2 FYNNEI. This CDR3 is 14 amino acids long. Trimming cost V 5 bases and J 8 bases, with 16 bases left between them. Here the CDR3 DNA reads TGTGCCAGCAGTTGGGGCCCGGTCATGGAGCCCCAGCATTTT. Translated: CASSWGPVMEPQHF.

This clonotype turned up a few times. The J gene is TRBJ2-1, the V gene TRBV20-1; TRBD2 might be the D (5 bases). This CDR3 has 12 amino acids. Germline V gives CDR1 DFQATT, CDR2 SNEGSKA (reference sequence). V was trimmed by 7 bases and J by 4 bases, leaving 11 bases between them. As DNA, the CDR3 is TGCAGTGTGGCTAGAGGGTACAATGAGCAGTTCTTC. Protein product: CSVARGYNEQFF.

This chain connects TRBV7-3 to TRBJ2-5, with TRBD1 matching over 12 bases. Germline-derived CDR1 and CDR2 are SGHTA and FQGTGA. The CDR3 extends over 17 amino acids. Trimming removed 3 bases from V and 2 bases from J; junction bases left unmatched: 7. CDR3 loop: CASSLGQGARYQETQYF. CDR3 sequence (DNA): TGTGCCAGCAGCTTGGGACAGGGGGCCCGATATCAAGAGACCCAGTACTTC. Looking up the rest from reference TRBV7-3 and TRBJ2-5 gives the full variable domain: GAGVSQTPSNKVTEKGKYVELRCDPISGHTALYWYRQSLGQGPEFLIYFQGTGAADDSGLPNDRFFAVRPEGSVSTLKIQRTERGDSAVYLCASSLGQGARYQETQYFGPGTRLLVL.

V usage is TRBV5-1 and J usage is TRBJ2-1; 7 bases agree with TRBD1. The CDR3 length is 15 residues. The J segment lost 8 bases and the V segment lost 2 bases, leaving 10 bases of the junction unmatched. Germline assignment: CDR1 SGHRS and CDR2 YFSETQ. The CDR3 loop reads CASSFSGQPPYEQFF. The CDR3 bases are TGCGCCAGCAGCTTCTCGGGACAGCCTCCATATGAGCAGTTCTTC.

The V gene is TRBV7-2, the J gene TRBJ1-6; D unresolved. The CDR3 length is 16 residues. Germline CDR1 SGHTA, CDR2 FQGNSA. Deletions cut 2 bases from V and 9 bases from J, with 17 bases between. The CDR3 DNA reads TGTGCCAGCAGCTTAATCCCCCACACCTCCGGTTCACCCCTCCACTTT. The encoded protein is CASSLIPHTSGSPLHF.

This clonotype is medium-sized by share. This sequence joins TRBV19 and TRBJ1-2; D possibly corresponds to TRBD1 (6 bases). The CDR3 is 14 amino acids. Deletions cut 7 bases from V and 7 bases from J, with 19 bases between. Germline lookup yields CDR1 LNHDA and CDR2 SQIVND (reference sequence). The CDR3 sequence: CASTFARGAVGYTF. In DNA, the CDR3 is TGTGCCAGTACCTTCGCAAGGGGGGCAGTTGGCTACACCTTC. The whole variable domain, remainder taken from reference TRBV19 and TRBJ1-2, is DGGITQSPKYLFRKEGQNVTLSCEQNLNHDAMYWYRQDPGQGLRLIYYSQIVNDFQKGDIAEGYSVSREKKESFPLTVTSAQKNPTAFYLCASTFARGAVGYTFGSGTRLTVV.

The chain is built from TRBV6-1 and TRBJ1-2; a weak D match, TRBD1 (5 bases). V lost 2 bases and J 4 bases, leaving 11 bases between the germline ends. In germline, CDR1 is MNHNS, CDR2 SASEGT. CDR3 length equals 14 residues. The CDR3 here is CASSENRKIYGYTF. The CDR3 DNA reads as TGTGCCAGCAGTGAAAACAGGAAAATCTATGGCTACACCTTC.